The 25 T cell receptor beta chains reported below all come from one sample, sequenced in a study of shared clonotypes between healthy human individuals. Assay: immunoSEQ multiplex PCR; the TCRdb copy retains only in-frame clones and omits some. The sample contains about 2,500,000 clones, more than 90% of which appear only once. Sequenced input: naive CD4+ T cells sorted from blood. Noted subset: CD45RA+ positively selected. The receptors here all came from a young man in good health.

Only one count was recorded for this clone. This sequence joins TRBV19 and TRBJ2-4; D remains unclear. Looked up from germline, CDR1 is LNHDA and CDR2 is SQIVND (reference sequence). This CDR3 spans 21 amino acids. Deletions cut 3 bases from V and 0 bases from J, with 27 bases between. The CDR3 DNA follows: TGTGCCAGTAGTATGTATCTTCCGGATCCAACTATACCCTTAGCCAAAAACATTCAGTACTTC. The encoded protein is CASSMYLPDPTIPLAKNIQYF.

J is TRBJ1-2 and V is TRBV9; D gene uncertain. The V gene's germline CDR1 is SGDLS and CDR2 YYNGEE. V was clipped by 3 bases and J by 5 bases, with 14 bases between them. The CDR3 consists of 14 residues. The CDR3 protein is CASSANLYGYGYTF. CDR3 in DNA: TGTGCCAGCAGCGCTAATCTTTACGGGTATGGCTACACCTTC.

A note on this clone: This same CDR3 is encoded by further DNA sequences in the sample. The J gene is TRBJ2-3, the V gene TRBV4-1; TRBD2 aligns across 12 bases. The germline CDR1 and CDR2 sequences are MGHRA and YSYEKL. The CDR3 sequence is 18 residues long. V trimming: 4 bases; J trimming: 0 bases; junction bases outside the gene matches: 8. The DNA of the CDR3 is TGCGCCAGCAGCCTAGGTCTAGCGGGAGGGACTAGCACAGATACGCAGTATTTT. This sequence encodes CASSLGLAGGTSTDTQYF.

This chain uses TRBV6-1 with TRBJ1-2; TRBD1 aligns across 7 bases. This CDR3 comprises 14 residues. J was trimmed by 0 bases and V by 7 bases; bases with no gene match: 5. Germline lookup yields CDR1 MNHNS and CDR2 SASEGT. For the CDR3, the DNA is TGTGCCAGCACCGGGGACAGAGCTAACTATGGCTACACCTTC. Translated, it gives CASTGDRANYGYTF.

Notes on this clone: The sample has other DNA sequences that encode this CDR3 too. The chain employs TRBV11-2 and TRBJ1-2; possibly TRBD1 for D (5 bases). The CDR3 sequence is 13 residues long. Germline lookup yields CDR1 SGHAT and CDR2 FQNNGV. The ends were cut back, 5 bases at V and 7 bases at J, with 14 bases in the middle. CDR3 protein: CASSRTGTGGYTF. In DNA, the CDR3 is TGTGCCAGCAGCCGGACCGGGACGGGTGGCTACACCTTC. The full variable domain, completed using reference TRBV11-2 and TRBJ1-2, is EAGVAQSPRYKIIEKRQSVAFWCNPISGHATLYWYQQILGQGPKLLIQFQNNGVVDDSQLPKDRFSAERLKGVDSTLKIQPAKLEDSAVYLCASSRTGTGGYTFGSGTRLTVV.

V usage is TRBV11-2 and J usage is TRBJ2-7; D ambiguous. Germline values: CDR1 SGHAT, CDR2 FQNNGV. This CDR3 comprises 12 residues. With 4 bases removed from V and 5 bases from J, the gap between germline ends came to 9 bases. CDR3 protein: CASSSPSDEQYF. DNA for the CDR3: TGTGCCAGCAGCTCCCCTAGTGACGAGCAGTACTTC.

The genes are TRBV5-1 and TRBJ2-2, with D possibly matching TRBD2 (5 bases). This CDR3 has 16 residues. Germline CDR1 and CDR2: SGHRS and YFSETQ. V lost 1 base and J 5 bases, leaving 15 bases between the germline ends. CDR3 sequence (DNA): TGCGCCAGCAGCTTGCCCAGCGGCGATGGGACCGGGGAGCTGTTTTTT. Amino acids: CASSLPSGDGTGELFF. Combining the CDR3 with reference TRBV5-1 and TRBJ2-2 gives the whole variable domain KAGVTQTPRYLIKTRGQQVTLSCSPISGHRSVSWYQQTPGQGLQFLFEYFSETQRNKGNFPGRFSGRQFSNSRSEMNVSTLELGDSALYLCASSLPSGDGTGELFFGEGSRLTVL.

The sample holds one count of this clone. Other nucleotide sequences from this sample produce the same CDR3. The chain couples TRBV6-4 to TRBJ2-5; D is unclear. The CDR3 covers 11 residues. The V end lost 2 bases, the J end lost 5 bases, and 3 bases lay between the germline ends. The germline CDR1 and CDR2 sequences are MRHNA and SNTAGT. The CDR3 loop is CASSDVETQYF. The CDR3 DNA sequence: TGTGCCAGCAGTGACGTGGAGACCCAGTACTTC.

The V and J genes are TRBV6-6 and TRBJ1-2; D call uncertain. CDR3 length: 13 residues. The V gene's germline CDR1 is MNHNY and CDR2 SVGAGI (reference sequence). V was pared by 7 bases and J by 0 bases, with 9 bases between. The CDR3: CASTVDPNYGYTF. CDR3 nucleotide sequence: TGTGCCAGCACCGTAGACCCTAACTATGGCTACACCTTC.

The chain carries TRBV5-1 and TRBJ2-3; possibly TRBD1 for D (6 bases). This CDR3 contains 13 residues. V was trimmed by 4 bases and J by 3 bases, leaving 9 bases between them. Germline V gene lookup returns CDR1 SGHRS and CDR2 YFSETQ. CDR3: CASSAGDTDTQYF. CDR3 DNA: TGCGCCAGCAGCGCAGGGGATACAGATACGCAGTATTTT. Looking up the rest from reference TRBV5-1 and TRBJ2-3 gives the full variable domain: KAGVTQTPRYLIKTRGQQVTLSCSPISGHRSVSWYQQTPGQGLQFLFEYFSETQRNKGNFPGRFSGRQFSNSRSEMNVSTLELGDSALYLCASSAGDTDTQYFGPGTRLTVL.

This chain links TRBV6-1 with TRBJ2-7; 7 bases line up with TRBD1. Trimming at V came to 6 bases and at J to 5 bases, leaving 10 bases not matched to a gene. The CDR3 length is 14 residues. Germline V gives CDR1 MNHNS, CDR2 SASEGT. The CDR3 spells CASRVVGGKDEQYF. Here the CDR3 DNA reads TGTGCCAGCAGAGTAGTAGGGGGCAAGGACGAGCAGTACTTC.

This rearrangement joins TRBV28 to TRBJ1-1; perhaps TRBD1 as D (5 bases). Per germline, CDR1 MDHEN and CDR2 SYDVKM. Between the trimmed V and J ends, which lost 6 bases and 4 bases, there was a span of 15 bases. The CDR3 is made up of 14 amino acids. The CDR3 nucleotides read TGTGCCAGCAGCGCCCCCAAAGGGACCACTGAAGCTTTCTTT. Translating gives CASSAPKGTTEAFF.

Concerning this clone: The same CDR3 is also encoded by other DNA sequences in this sample. The chain has TRBV27 and TRBJ2-7; 7 nucleotides match TRBD2. Germline CDR1 is MNHEY and CDR2 is SMNVEV (reference sequence). The CDR3 has 14 amino acids. The V and J ends lost 5 bases and 1 base, in that order; junction bases with no gene match: 5. The CDR3 DNA reads as TGTGCCAGCAGTCTAGCTAGCGGTTCCTACGAGCAGTACTTC. Residues: CASSLASGSYEQYF.

The V call is TRBV7-3, the J call TRBJ2-5; D possibly uses TRBD1 or TRBD2 (5 bases each). This CDR3 region has 16 residues. Trimming stripped 5 bases from V and 4 bases from J, with 20 bases between. CDR1 SGHTA and CDR2 FQGTGA come from the germline V gene. The CDR3 bases are TGTGCCAGCAGCCGAGCGAGGGGCCAAAGCTCAGAGACCCAGTACTTC. Protein product: CASSRARGQSSETQYF. The variable domain in full, with the rest retrieved from reference TRBV7-3 and TRBJ2-5, is GAGVSQTPSNKVTEKGKYVELRCDPISGHTALYWYRQSLGQGPEFLIYFQGTGAADDSGLPNDRFFAVRPEGSVSTLKIQRTERGDSAVYLCASSRARGQSSETQYFGPGTRLLVL.

The J gene is TRBJ2-2, the V gene TRBV5-4; possibly TRBD1 for D (7 bases). Trimming cost V 0 bases and J 5 bases, with 11 bases left between them. The CDR3 loop spans 15 amino acids. Germline V gene data show CDR1 as SGHNT and CDR2 as YYREEE (reference sequence). CDR3 bases: TGTGCCAGCAGCTTGGGACAGGGAGGAACCGGGGAGCTGTTTTTT. It codes for CASSLGQGGTGELFF.

This clone was observed a few times. The chain links TRBV5-4 to TRBJ1-6; D remains ambiguous. V was shortened by 9 bases and J by 10 bases, with 26 bases between the two germline ends. This CDR3 is built from 16 residues. Germline lookup yields CDR1 SGHNT and CDR2 YYREEE (reference sequence). CDR3 region: CATTLLPGTVQSPLHF. The CDR3 DNA follows: TGTGCCACCACCTTGTTACCGGGTACGGTCCAATCACCCCTCCACTTT.

The chain recombines TRBV11-2 with TRBJ2-1; 9 bases are shared with TRBD1. The CDR3 totals 17 residues. Trimming removed 2 bases from V and 3 bases from J; junction bases left unmatched: 8. CDR1 and CDR2 from the germline V gene are SGHAT and FQNNGV. This chain's CDR3 is CASSLISGTGIYNEQFF. CDR3 DNA: TGTGCCAGCAGCTTAATATCCGGGACAGGGATCTACAATGAGCAGTTCTTC.

The chain couples TRBV5-4 to TRBJ2-1; no reliable D call. The V end lost 5 bases, the J end lost 10 bases, and 10 bases lay between the germline ends. CDR1 is SGHNT and CDR2 is YYREEE in the germline V gene (reference sequence). The CDR3 is 11 amino acids. Written as DNA, the CDR3 is TGTGCCAGCAGTGAAAACCAGGAGCAGTTCTTC. Protein product: CASSENQEQFF.

Notes on this clone: Other DNA sequences of this sample code for an identical CDR3. This sequence joins TRBV15 and TRBJ2-5; 7 bases fit TRBD1. V dropped 0 bases and J dropped 2; count of bases not matched to a gene: 0. The V gene's germline CDR1 is LNHNV and CDR2 YYDKDF (reference sequence). CDR3 length equals 14 residues. CDR3 sequence reads: CATSRDRGQETQYF. The CDR3 DNA is TGTGCCACCAGCAGAGACAGGGGGCAAGAGACCCAGTACTTC.

The chain has TRBV11-3 and TRBJ2-7; D may match TRBD1 or TRBD2 (5 bases each). CDR3 length: 14 residues. Germline CDR1 reads SGHNT; CDR2 reads YENEEA. The V and J ends lost 5 bases and 3 bases respectively, with 14 bases between them. The CDR3 protein is CASSLRDGDYEQYF. In DNA form, the CDR3 reads TGTGCCAGCAGCCTACGGGACGGTGACTACGAGCAGTACTTC.

The rearrangement uses TRBV6-1 and TRBJ1-3; perhaps TRBD1 as D (6 bases). Per the germline V gene, CDR1 is MNHNS and CDR2 is SASEGT. This CDR3 is 14 amino acids long. Trimming stripped 6 bases from V and 3 bases from J, with 12 bases between. The CDR3 region is CASRTQGSGNTIYF. The DNA of the CDR3 is TGTGCCAGCAGGACACAGGGAAGTGGAAACACCATATATTTT.

The rearrangement uses TRBV30 and TRBJ2-7; D unresolved. The length of the CDR3 is 12 residues. Germline loops: CDR1 GTSNPN, CDR2 SVGIG (reference sequence). V gave up 5 bases and J gave up 0 bases, with 8 bases separating them. The CDR3 sequence is CAWGITSYEQYF. In nucleotides, the CDR3 is TGTGCCTGGGGGATCACCTCCTACGAGCAGTACTTC.

The chain has TRBV9 and TRBJ2-3, with 9 nucleotides matching TRBD2. The CDR3 is made up of 18 amino acids. The germline gives CDR1 SGDLS, CDR2 YYNGEE. J lost 4 bases, V lost 2 bases, and 14 bases had no gene match. The CDR3 sequence is CASSVPGGTSLSADTQYF. In nucleotides, the CDR3 is TGTGCCAGCAGCGTCCCGGGGGGGACTAGCCTCAGCGCAGATACGCAGTATTTT.

The rearrangement uses TRBV4-2 and TRBJ2-1; 10 bases line up with TRBD2. Trimming cost V 0 bases and J 8 bases; bases outside gene matches: 4. The CDR3 is made up of 15 amino acids. From germline, CDR1 is LGHNA and CDR2 YNFKEQ. The CDR3 DNA sequence: TGTGCCAGCAGCCAAGAACCTAGCGGGAGTCATGAGCAGTTCTTC. Encoded protein: CASSQEPSGSHEQFF.

The rearrangement joins TRBV6-1 to TRBJ1-2; possible D gene TRBD1, 6 bases. This CDR3 contains 15 residues. Trimming cost V 1 base and J 7 bases, with 16 bases left between them. CDR1 is MNHNS and CDR2 is SASEGT in the germline V gene. The CDR3: CASSEVWQGGGGYTF. In DNA form, the CDR3 reads TGTGCCAGCAGTGAAGTCTGGCAAGGGGGTGGTGGCTACACCTTC.